The clone carrying this T cell receptor (beta chain) was detected only once. Its antigen is undetermined. Germline trimming cut 8 bases from V and 6 bases from J; bases unmatched to any gene: 5. Germline V gives CDR1 ENHRY, CDR2 SYGVKD. The CDR3 runs to 12 residues. This record belongs to a study of regulatory dendritic cells for organ transplantation. FACS sorted CD4+ or CD8+ T cells into CD45RA+ naive and CD45RO+ memory. Sequencing was performed with immunoSEQ multiplex PCR; in TCRdb, only in-frame clones are kept and a portion is missing. The data show approximately 19,000 clones, with about 79% seen just once and 0.7% to 1% held by the top ten. General study results and limits: Memory T cells were less diverse than naive, with memory CD8+ most oligoclonal. Of resting T cell subsets, memory CD8+ had the most alloreactive clonotypes.

What was sequenced was memory CD4+ T cells from blood. Subset reported: CD45RO+ memory T cells. The clonotype comes from a human donor in good health. This rearrangement joins TRBV10-3 to TRBJ1-2, with TRBD1 matching over 8 bases. CDR3 DNA: TGTGCCATCTTCGGACAGGGAGATGGCTACACCTTC. This codes for CAIFGQGDGYTF.